Below are 14 T cell receptor beta chains sequenced from a single sample in a study of CD8 T cells in Susac syndrome. The RNA input was about 0.5 to 1 ug, and it was reverse transcribed with random hexamers. TCRdb re-derived calls from the immunoSEQ multiplex PCR reads in MiXCR, one entry per CDR3 protein. The data show 250,000 to 300,000 distinct CDR3 sequences, with roughly 85% seen just once and 0.21% held by the top ten. The source material was CD8+ T cells from PBMCs. The receptor source for this set is a human donor with multiple sclerosis.

This clonotype came up a few times. The rearrangement uses TRBV6-1 and TRBJ2-3; D is perhaps TRBD2 (5 bases). The ends were cut back, 6 bases at V and 0 bases at J, with 16 bases in the middle. Germline V gene lookup returns CDR1 MNHNS and CDR2 SASEGT. The CDR3 covers 16 residues. The CDR3 bases are TGTGCCAGCAGCGCCGACCCGGGATCTAGCACAGATACGCAGTATTTT. It is translated as CASSADPGSSTDTQYF.

CDR3 residues: CASSVGQGANGYTF. CDR3 coding DNA: TGTGCCAGCAGCGTAGGACAGGGGGCGAATGGCTACACCTTC. The chain combines TRBV9 with TRBJ1-2; 10 bases line up with TRBD1. Trimming at V came to 0 bases and at J to 6 bases, leaving 2 bases not matched to a gene. Germline CDR1 reads SGDLS; CDR2 reads YYNGEE. CDR3 length: 14 amino acids.

A single count supports this clonotype. This chain uses TRBV19 with TRBJ2-1; TRBD2 aligns across 7 bases. The length of the CDR3 is 14 residues. V was clipped by 1 base and J by 6 bases; unmatched bases: 3. Germline-derived CDR1 and CDR2 are LNHDA and SQIVND (reference sequence). The chain's CDR3 is CASSIGLAVNEQFF. In DNA, the CDR3 is TGTGCCAGTAGTATAGGACTAGCTGTCAATGAGCAGTTCTTC.

This clonotype was observed a single time. The chain employs TRBV5-4 and TRBJ1-2; D unresolved. Trimming took off 2 bases at V and 1 base at J, with 9 bases between the two ends. The CDR3 covers 14 residues. Germline V gene data show CDR1 as SGHNT and CDR2 as YYREEE (reference sequence). Written as DNA, the CDR3 is TGTGCCAGCAGCTTCTACGGATATAACTATGGCTACACCTTC. Translated: CASSFYGYNYGYTF.

This chain joins TRBV7-9 and TRBJ2-3; 11 nucleotides match TRBD2. Germline loops: CDR1 SEHNR, CDR2 FQNEAQ (reference sequence). The CDR3 length is 14 residues. V lost 8 bases to trimming and J lost 3 bases; unmatched junction nucleotides: 4. CDR3 DNA: TGTGCCAGCTTGCTAGCGGGAGGAACAGATACGCAGTATTTT. Translating gives CASLLAGGTDTQYF. Supplemented by reference TRBV7-9 and TRBJ2-3, the full variable domain reads DTGVSQNPRHKITKRGQNVTFRCDPISEHNRLYWYRQTLGQGPEFLTYFQNEAQLEKSRLLSDRFSAERPKGSFSTLEIQRTEQGDSAMYLCASLLAGGTDTQYFGPGTRLTVL.

The rearrangement joins TRBV4-3 to TRBJ1-2; no definite D call. Germline lookup yields CDR1 LGHNA and CDR2 YSLEER. CDR3 length: 15 residues. The V gene lost 0 bases and the J gene lost 2 bases, with 10 bases spanning the gap. The CDR3 nucleotides read TGCGCCAGCAGCCAAGATTTCACGGGAAACTATGGCTACACCTTC. This sequence encodes CASSQDFTGNYGYTF.

The V gene is TRBV11-1, the J gene TRBJ2-1; 12 bases line up with TRBD2. Germline trimming cut 2 bases from V and 6 bases from J; bases unmatched to any gene: 5. Germline V gene data show CDR1 as SGHAT and CDR2 as FQDESV (reference sequence). CDR3 length: 16 amino acids. CDR3 region: CASSLSSGRAVNEQFF. The CDR3, as DNA: TGTGCCAGCAGCTTATCTAGCGGGAGGGCCGTCAATGAGCAGTTCTTC.

V and J are TRBV7-8 and TRBJ1-4; TRBD1 aligns across 7 bases. The V gene end was trimmed by 4 bases and the J gene end by 11 bases; junction bases not matched to a gene: 7. The CDR3 covers 13 residues. Germline V gives CDR1 SGHVS, CDR2 FQNEAQ. CDR3 coding DNA: TGTGCCAGCAGCTATCGCGACAGGGAGAAACTGTTTTTT. Translation: CASSYRDREKLFF.

This sequence joins TRBV5-1 and TRBJ1-2; D may be TRBD1 (6 bases). The CDR3 is made up of 15 amino acids. V lost 0 bases and J 5 bases, leaving 14 bases between the germline ends. CDR1 and CDR2 (germline): SGHRS, YFSETQ. DNA of the CDR3: TGCGCCAGCAGCTTGGAGTTAACAGGGATGTATGGCTACACCTTC. This encodes CASSLELTGMYGYTF.

The V gene is TRBV27, the J gene TRBJ2-7; 10 bases align to TRBD1. The germline V gene has CDR1 MNHEY and CDR2 SMNVEV (reference sequence). With 8 bases clipped from V and 2 bases from J, the junction kept 6 bases outside the gene matches. This CDR3 contains 14 residues. Here the CDR3 reads CASGGQGKTYEQYF. The CDR3 DNA reads TGTGCCAGCGGGGGACAGGGGAAGACCTACGAGCAGTACTTC.

This clonotype has a handful of counts. The chain links TRBV20-1 to TRBJ2-7, with 12 bases fitting TRBD2. The V gene's germline CDR1 is DFQATT and CDR2 SNEGSKA (reference sequence). The CDR3 totals 17 residues. V was clipped by 3 bases and J by 1 base; unmatched bases: 10. This CDR3 reads CSARTTWLAGGSYEQYF. CDR3 bases: TGCAGTGCTAGGACCACATGGCTAGCGGGAGGGTCCTACGAGCAGTACTTC.

This chain connects TRBV18 to TRBJ1-5; 8 bases map to TRBD1. V lost 2 bases, J lost 7 bases, and 1 base stayed unmatched. The CDR3 has 13 amino acids. The germline V gene has CDR1 KGHSH and CDR2 LQKENI. This CDR3 is CASSPNRGQPQHF. CDR3 nucleotides: TGTGCCAGCTCACCAAACAGGGGGCAGCCCCAGCATTTT.

V and J are TRBV7-6 and TRBJ2-1; 11 bases are a match to TRBD2. Germline-derived CDR1 and CDR2 are SGHVS and FNYEAQ. V shed 4 bases, J shed 6 bases, and the junction held 8 bases outside the gene matches. This CDR3 is built from 16 residues. CDR3 in amino acids: CASSSTISGRANEQFF. The CDR3 nucleotides read TGTGCCAGCAGCTCAACTATTAGCGGGAGGGCCAATGAGCAGTTCTTC.

The DNA for the CDR3 is TGCAGCGTTTCCGGGACAGGGGGAGGGTTAACCTACGAGCAGTACTTC. Residues: CSVSGTGGGLTYEQYF. V is TRBV29-1 and J is TRBJ2-7; 11 positions match TRBD1. There are 16 residues in the CDR3. Germline CDR1 SQVTM, CDR2 ANQGSEA. V was pared by 5 bases and J by 2 bases, with 11 bases of the junction left unmatched.